This T cell receptor beta chain was captured by sequencing in a study of control samples from healthy donors and cancer patients (dated by TCRdb to 2018 to 2021). From the cysteine up to the phenylalanine, the CDR3 has a length of 13 residues. Of all the DNA, just the CDR3 is kept, 39 bases in frame from base 1. V has 6 bases trimmed and J has 5 bases trimmed; junction bases matching no gene number 3. CDR1 and CDR2 are read off the germline V gene as SGDLS and YYNGEE. Libraries were constructed by the immunoSEQ multiplex PCR assay. Entries here come from immuneACCESS through TCRdb and include only in-frame sequences with V and J called. Some clones fail to appear in such tables; in the studies checked, an unresolved V gene covers under half of the shortfall, and the cause of the remainder is unknown. Across this sample there are about 190,000 clones, with 90% to 95% seen only once. Less than 2% of the sample goes to the ten largest clones.

Note on this clone: The clone's antigen remains unknown. No much larger clone is present one base from it, and per-base qualities are unavailable.

The receptor was derived from a man aged 25 to 45 in good health. The chain joins TRBV9 to TRBJ2-1; 9 bases in the middle match TRBD2. Source material: blood. The nucleotide sequence is TGTGCCAGCACAAGCGGGGGGCACAATGAGCAGTTCTTC. This gives the protein CASTSGGHNEQFF.